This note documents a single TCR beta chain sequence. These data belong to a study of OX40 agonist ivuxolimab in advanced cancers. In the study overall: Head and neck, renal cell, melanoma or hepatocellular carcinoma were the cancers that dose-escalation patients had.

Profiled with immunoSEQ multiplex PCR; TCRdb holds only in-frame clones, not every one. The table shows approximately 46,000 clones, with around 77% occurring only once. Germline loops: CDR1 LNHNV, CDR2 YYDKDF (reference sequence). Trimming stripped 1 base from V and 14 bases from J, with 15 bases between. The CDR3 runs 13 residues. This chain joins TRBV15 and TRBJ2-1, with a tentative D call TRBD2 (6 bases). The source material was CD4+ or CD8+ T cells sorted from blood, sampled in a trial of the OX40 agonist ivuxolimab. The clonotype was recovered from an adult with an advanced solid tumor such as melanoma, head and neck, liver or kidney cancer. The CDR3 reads CATSRGRLEAEFF. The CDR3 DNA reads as TGTGCCACCAGCAGAGGGCGACTAGAAGCGGAGTTCTTC.